This is a list of T cell receptor beta chains from one sample in a study of PD-1 blockade in classical Hodgkin lymphoma. Sequencing used immunoSEQ multiplex PCR; TCRdb keeps in-frame clones, though not all of them. This repertoire shows about 16,000 clones, just under 85% found once; its top ten account for 6.5% to 10%. The specimen sequenced was peripheral blood mononuclear cells (PBMCs). The origin of the receptors is a human donor with classical Hodgkin lymphoma. Each CDR3 is given with its conserved first and last residue. Each record gives: D gene, J gene, V gene, clone size, CDR3 DNA, CDR3 protein. D genes are given only for firm matches. Size tells how often a clone was seen (once, few, many) or the class of an expanded clone, and some rows leave it out.

>.|TRBJ2-7|TRBV7-9|.
TGTGCCAGCAGCTTAGCGCTAAGTCCCTACGAGCAGTACTTC
CASSLALSPYEQYF
>.|TRBJ1-5|TRBV2|once
TGTGCCAGCAGCCCGGATTGGGGCGGCAATCAGCCCCAGCATTTT
CASSPDWGGNQPQHF
>TRBD2|TRBJ2-1|TRBV6-4|.
TGTGCCAGCAGTGGGACTAGCAACAATGAGCAGTTCTTC
CASSGTSNNEQFF
>.|TRBJ2-2|TRBV19|.
TGTGCCAGTATTGGCAGACAGAGGGACACCGGGGAGCTGTTTTTT
CASIGRQRDTGELFF
>.|TRBJ1-1|TRBV7-2|.
TGTGCCAGCAGCCTGGACGGCAGCACTGAAGCTTTCTTT
CASSLDGSTEAFF
>TRBD2|TRBJ2-2|TRBV29-1|.
TGCAGCGCCGAAAAACCGGGACTAGCGGGACTCACCGGGGAGCTGTTTTTT
CSAEKPGLAGLTGELFF
>.|TRBJ2-5|TRBV7-2|.
TGTGCCAGCAGCCCCCTAGGGGCGGGCATACAAGAGACCCAGTACTTC
CASSPLGAGIQETQYF
>.|TRBJ1-2|TRBV28|.
TGTGCCAGCACCCTCGAGTCCCCCGGAAACTATGGCTACACCTTC
CASTLESPGNYGYTF
>TRBD1|TRBJ1-2|TRBV27|few
TGTGCCAGCAGCGACGCCAGGGGGACTGGCTACACCTTC
CASSDARGTGYTF
>.|TRBJ2-5|TRBV2|.
TGTGCCAGCAGTGAACAGGGCGTGGAGACCCAGTACTTC
CASSEQGVETQYF
>TRBD1|TRBJ2-3|TRBV29-1|once
TGCAGCGTTGAAGACTCCGGGACAGGGAAAAGCACAGATACGCAGTATTTT
CSVEDSGTGKSTDTQYF
>.|TRBJ2-1|TRBV5-4|.
TGTGCCAGCAGCCCTTGGACTATGAGCTCCTACAATGAGCAGTTCTTC
CASSPWTMSSYNEQFF
>.|TRBJ2-3|TRBV28|.
TGTGCCAGCAGTGCCGACTCGACAGATACGCAGTATTTT
CASSADSTDTQYF
>.|TRBJ2-1|TRBV28|.
TGTGCCAGCAGCCTCCACGGTTGGGCCGCTGAGCAGTTCTTC
CASSLHGWAAEQFF
>.|TRBJ2-2|TRBV2|.
TGTGCCAGCAAGGTCGGTGGGGAGCTGTTTTTT
CASKVGGELFF
>TRBD1|TRBJ1-5|TRBV18|once
TGTGCCAGCTCGGGGGGACAGTCGGGCAATCAGCCCCAGCATTTT
CASSGGQSGNQPQHF
>.|TRBJ1-6|TRBV27|.
TGTGCCAGCACCGGGGGAAGCTCCTATAATTCACCCCTCCACTTT
CASTGGSSYNSPLHF
>.|TRBJ1-1|TRBV10-3|.
TGTGCCATCAGTGCGCTGACAGGGAACACTGAAGCTTTCTTT
CAISALTGNTEAFF
>.|TRBJ1-3|TRBV7-9|.
TGTGCCAGCAGCTTAAGGGGCGCCGCTTTT
CASSLRGAAF
>.|TRBJ2-3|TRBV10-3|.
TGTGCCATCCGGGTGGGCACAGATACGCAGTATTTT
CAIRVGTDTQYF
>.|TRBJ2-7|TRBV6-5|.
TGTGCCAGCAGTTACGACAGACAAAACTCCTACGAGCAGTACTTC
CASSYDRQNSYEQYF
>TRBD1|TRBJ2-5|TRBV19|.
TGTGCCAGTAGTGGGACAGCTCAAGAGACCCAGTACTTC
CASSGTAQETQYF
>.|TRBJ2-3|TRBV6-4|.
TGTGCCAGCAGTGACCAGCAGGGTAACACAGATACGCAGTATTTT
CASSDQQGNTDTQYF
>TRBD1|TRBJ2-7|TRBV5-4|.
TGTGCCAGCAGCCACAGGGGGCAGGCATCTTTCTACGAGCAGTACTTC
CASSHRGQASFYEQYF
>.|TRBJ2-2|TRBV5-5|.
TGTGCCAGCAGCTTGGTTCGGGAGCTGTTTTTT
CASSLVRELFF
>.|TRBJ2-7|TRBV4-1|.
TGCGCCAGCAGCCGAGGCGGTTACGAGCAGTACTTC
CASSRGGYEQYF
>.|TRBJ2-2|TRBV5-1|.
TGCGCCAGCAGTTATAGCGTGACCGGGGAGCTGTTTTTT
CASSYSVTGELFF
>.|TRBJ1-3|TRBV5-1|.
TGCGCCAGCAGCTTGGCCGAAGGCGCTGGAAACACCATATATTTT
CASSLAEGAGNTIYF
>TRBD2|TRBJ2-5|TRBV7-2|.
TGTGCCAGCAGCTTAGTAGCGGGAGGAGAGACCCAGTACTTC
CASSLVAGGETQYF
>.|TRBJ2-7|TRBV6-5|.
TGTGCCAGCAAACCAGGGGGAGGGGGAGAGCAGTACTTC
CASKPGGGGEQYF
>.|TRBJ1-5|TRBV19|.
TGTGCCTCTTTGAGGTCTTACAATCAGCCCCAGCATTTT
CASLRSYNQPQHF
>TRBD2|TRBJ2-1|TRBV7-9|.
TGTGCCAGCCCTCCGGGACTAGCGGGAGTTGAGCAGTTCTTC
CASPPGLAGVEQFF
>TRBD2|TRBJ2-7|TRBV28|.
TGTGCCAGCGAAACTAGCGGGACCGCATACGAGCAGTACTTC
CASETSGTAYEQYF
>.|TRBJ1-6|TRBV13|.
TGTGCCAGCAGCTCCTTAACCGGGGCTTCACCCCTCCACTTT
CASSSLTGASPLHF
>.|TRBJ2-7|TRBV5-1|.
TGCGCCAGCAGCTTGGTTCAGGGCTCAGCCTACGAGCAGTACTTC
CASSLVQGSAYEQYF
>.|TRBJ2-7|TRBV28|.
TGTGCCAGCACCGCCCCCGGTCAGCAGTACTTC
CASTAPGQQYF
>.|TRBJ2-1|TRBV28|few
TGTGCCAGCGGGTCACAGGGTTCATCCTACAATGAGCAGTTCTTC
CASGSQGSSYNEQFF
>TRBD2|TRBJ2-7|TRBV2|.
TGTGCCAGCAGTGAACACAGCGGGGGTCTCAGCGAGCAGTACTTC
CASSEHSGGLSEQYF
>TRBD1|TRBJ1-2|TRBV27|.
TGTGCCAGCAACCAGGGGGCTGATGGCTACACCTTC
CASNQGADGYTF
>.|TRBJ2-7|TRBV6-5|once
TGTGCCAGCAGTTACTCGAGAGGTTCCTCCTACGAGCAGTACTTC
CASSYSRGSSYEQYF
>.|TRBJ1-1|TRBV5-1|.
TGCGCCAGCAGCCCCGCCGGGATCAACACTGAAGCTTTCTTT
CASSPAGINTEAFF
>.|TRBJ1-1|TRBV5-6|few
TGTGCCAGCAGCTTGGAATCGGTGACTGAAGCTTTCTTT
CASSLESVTEAFF
>.|TRBJ1-5|TRBV28|once
TGTGCCAGCAGTTTTTCCGACAGGCGGAATCAGCCCCAGCATTTT
CASSFSDRRNQPQHF
>.|TRBJ2-3|TRBV19|.
TGTGCCAGTAGTACATCCACAGATACGCAGTATTTT
CASSTSTDTQYF
>.|TRBJ2-2|TRBV6-4|.
TGTGCCAGCAGTGATGCAGAAAACACCGGGGAGCTGTTTTTT
CASSDAENTGELFF
>.|TRBJ1-4|TRBV5-1|.
TGCGCCAGCAGCGGGGCCGGGCCCTCAACTAATGAAAAACTGTTTTTT
CASSGAGPSTNEKLFF
>.|TRBJ2-3|TRBV6-1|.
TGTGCCAGCAGTGAGGTTACAGATACGCAGTATTTT
CASSEVTDTQYF
>.|TRBJ2-7|TRBV9|.
TGTGCCAGCAGCCCTGGGCAGGGGTTCGGAGGCGGCGAGCAGTACTTC
CASSPGQGFGGGEQYF
>.|TRBJ2-3|TRBV9|once
TGTGCCAGCAGCGTTGGGCTCCCAGCAGTAAACACAGATACGCAGTATTTT
CASSVGLPAVNTDTQYF
>.|TRBJ1-5|TRBV6-1|.
TGTGCCAGCAGTGAAAGGAGTCAGCCCCAGCATTTT
CASSERSQPQHF
>.|TRBJ2-6|TRBV19|.
TGTGCCAGTAGTTCAGAAAGTCTCTCTGGGGCCAACGTCCTGACTTTC
CASSSESLSGANVLTF
>TRBD2|TRBJ2-3|TRBV5-1|.
TGCGCCAGCAGTTACGGACTAGCTCAGACAGATACGCAGTATTTT
CASSYGLAQTDTQYF
>TRBD2|TRBJ2-7|TRBV19|.
TGTGCCAGTAGTATGTTCGAGACTAGCGGTGGCTACGAGCAGTACTTC
CASSMFETSGGYEQYF
>.|TRBJ1-4|TRBV28|.
TGTGCCAGCAGTTCTACAGGACTTCCTAATGAAAAACTGTTTTTT
CASSSTGLPNEKLFF
>.|TRBJ1-1|TRBV4-1|.
TGCGCCAGCAGCCAGTGGCTGGATTTGAACACTGAAGCTTTCTTT
CASSQWLDLNTEAFF
>.|TRBJ1-4|TRBV28|few
TGTGCCAGCAGTTCGGGTGCAACTAATGAAAAACTGTTTTTT
CASSSGATNEKLFF
>.|TRBJ2-1|TRBV15|.
TGTGCCACCAGCAGAGAACCGGGGGATGAGCAGTTCTTC
CATSREPGDEQFF